In this sample, the clone carrying this T cell receptor beta chain turned up once. Its antigen is as yet unknown. Since no conserved phenylalanine or tryptophan closes the CDR3, a read error is the likely cause. From RNA transcripts, TCR beta CDR3 regions were amplified. HTBI primers were used for first-round RT-PCR of the TCR CDR3. TCRdb re-called the multiplex PCR reads with MiXCR, one entry per CDR3 protein. The table has hundreds of thousands of distinct CDR3 sequences, roughly 32% seen once. The data stem from a study of T cells in Graves' hyperthyroidism and ophthalmopathy. Study results and caveats: Ophthalmopathy was distinguished from stable hyperthyroidism by 13 V-J signatures.

Per the germline V gene, CDR1 is SGHRS and CDR2 is YFSETQ. The CDR3 length is 12 residues. V shed 5 bases, J shed 8 bases, and the junction held 6 bases outside the gene matches. Material for sequencing was blood. The source of this sequence is a woman between 40 and 50 years old with Graves' hyperthyroidism. The chain couples TRBV5-1 to TRBJ1-1, with 7 positions matching TRBD1. This CDR3 is CASRKGAQEAFL. CDR3 DNA: TGCGCCAGCAGAAAGGGGGCTCAAGAAGCTTTCCTT.